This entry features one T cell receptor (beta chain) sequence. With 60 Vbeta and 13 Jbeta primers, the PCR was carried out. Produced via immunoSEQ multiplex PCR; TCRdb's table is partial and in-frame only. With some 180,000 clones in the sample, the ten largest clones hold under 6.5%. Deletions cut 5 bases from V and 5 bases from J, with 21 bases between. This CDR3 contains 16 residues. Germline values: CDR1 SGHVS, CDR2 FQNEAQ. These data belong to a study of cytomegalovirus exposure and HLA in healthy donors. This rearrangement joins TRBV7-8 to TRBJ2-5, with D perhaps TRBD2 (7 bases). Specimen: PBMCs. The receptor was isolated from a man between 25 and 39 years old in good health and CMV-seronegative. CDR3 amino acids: CASSLIWGGRSETQYF. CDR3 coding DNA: TGTGCCAGCAGCCTCATATGGGGGGGGCGGAGTGAGACCCAGTACTTC.